This T cell receptor (beta chain) was sequenced for a study of response to subunit inactivated influenza vaccine. Study results and caveats: Authors suggested that a seasonal influenza vaccination recruits few new T cells each time.

As for this clonotype: Its antigen is unidentified.

The CDR3 consists of 16 residues. V was pared by 4 bases and J by 2 bases, with 19 bases between. Germline V CDR1 and CDR2: SGHKS, YYEKEE (reference sequence). TCRdb re-called the RT-PCR reads with MiXCR, one entry per CDR3 protein. The repertoire includes fewer than 650,000 distinct CDR3 sequences, approximately 12% of them detected once, and roughly 14% sits in the top ten. This clonotype was sampled from a man aged 45-65 years who received an inactivated influenza vaccine. The specimen comprised PBMCs from blood, sampled roughly 46 days after vaccination. The V call is TRBV5-5, the J call TRBJ2-7, with D perhaps TRBD2 (6 bases). CDR3 sequence (DNA): TGTGCCAGCAGCGGCGGCGAATGGCGGGATCCCTACGAGCAGTACTTC. This translates into CASSGGEWRDPYEQYF. The whole variable domain, filled in from reference TRBV5-5 and TRBJ2-7, reads DAGVTQSPTHLIKTRGQQVTLRCSPISGHKSVSWYQQVLGQGPQFIFQYYEKEERGRGNFPDRFSARQFPNYSSELNVNALLLGDSALYLCASSGGEWRDPYEQYFGPGTRLTVT.